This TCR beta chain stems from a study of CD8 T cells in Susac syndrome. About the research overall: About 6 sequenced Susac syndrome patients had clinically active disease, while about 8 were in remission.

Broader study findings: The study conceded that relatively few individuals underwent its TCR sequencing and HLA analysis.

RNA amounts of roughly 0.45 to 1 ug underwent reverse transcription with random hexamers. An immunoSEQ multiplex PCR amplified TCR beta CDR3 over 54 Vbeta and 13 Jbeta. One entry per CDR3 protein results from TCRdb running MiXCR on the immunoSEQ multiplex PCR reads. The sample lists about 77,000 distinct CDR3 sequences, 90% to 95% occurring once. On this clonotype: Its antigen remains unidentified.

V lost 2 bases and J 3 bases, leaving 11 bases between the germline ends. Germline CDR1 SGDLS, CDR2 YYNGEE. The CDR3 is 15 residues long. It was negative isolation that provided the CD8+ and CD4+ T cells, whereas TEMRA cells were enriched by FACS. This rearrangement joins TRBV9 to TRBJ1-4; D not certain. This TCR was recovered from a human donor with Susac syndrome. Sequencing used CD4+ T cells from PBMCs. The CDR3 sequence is CASSVSPAANEKLFF. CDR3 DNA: TGTGCCAGCAGCGTTTCCCCGGCGGCTAATGAAAAACTGTTTTTT.